This is a list of T cell receptor beta chains from one sample in a study of glioma-infiltrating T cells. MiXCR was run by TCRdb on the multiplex PCR reads, yielding one entry per CDR3 protein. The sample has about 410,000 distinct CDR3 sequences; less than 50% are singletons. The material sequenced was glioma tissue, nonneoplastic brain tissue, or PBMCs (not recorded which). Source of these receptors: a human donor with low-grade glioma or glioblastoma, undergoing nonglioma brain surgery, or in good health (not recorded which). The CDR3 runs from the conserved cysteine through the conserved F or W. Each record gives: clone size, D gene, V gene, J gene, CDR3 DNA, CDR3 protein. D genes are given only for firm matches. Only part of the rows carry a size: once, few, many, or a class if the clone is expanded.

abundance: .; d_gene: .; v_gene: TRBV6-2/TRBV6-3; j_gene: TRBJ2-1; CDR3nt: TGTGCCAGCGGTTACTCGGTGACGGGTCTATTCTTAAATGAGCAGTTCTTC; CDR3aa: CASGYSVTGLFLNEQFF
abundance: many; d_gene: TRBD1; v_gene: TRBV28; j_gene: TRBJ1-1; CDR3nt: TGTGCCAGCAGTTTAGTAGCGCGCAGGGGGAAGACTGAAGCTTTCTTT; CDR3aa: CASSLVARRGKTEAFF
abundance: many; d_gene: TRBD2; v_gene: TRBV4-1; j_gene: TRBJ2-3; CDR3nt: TGCGCCAGCAGCCAAGAATCGGCTAGCGGGGTCAGAGGCACGCAGTATTTT; CDR3aa: CASSQESASGVRGTQYF
abundance: many; d_gene: .; v_gene: TRBV6-1; j_gene: TRBJ2-1; CDR3nt: TGTGCCAGCAGCCCGCTCGGGCTTGAGCAGTTCTTC; CDR3aa: CASSPLGLEQFF
abundance: .; d_gene: .; v_gene: TRBV27; j_gene: TRBJ1-2; CDR3nt: TGTGCCAGCAGCGACAGTTGGGAACCTAACTATGGCTACACCTTC; CDR3aa: CASSDSWEPNYGYTF
abundance: .; d_gene: TRBD2; v_gene: TRBV5-1; j_gene: TRBJ2-1; CDR3nt: TGCGCCAGCAGCTTGGTGACTAGCGCTCACAATGAGCAGTTCTTC; CDR3aa: CASSLVTSAHNEQFF
abundance: few; d_gene: .; v_gene: TRBV7-9; j_gene: TRBJ2-7; CDR3nt: TGTGCCAGCAGCTTAGCGTGGCGCGACCCCTCGCAGTACTTC; CDR3aa: CASSLAWRDPSQYF
abundance: many; d_gene: .; v_gene: TRBV27; j_gene: TRBJ2-7; CDR3nt: TGTGCCAGCAGCCCCGGGTCGGGGGGCCTCTACGAGCAGTACTTC; CDR3aa: CASSPGSGGLYEQYF
abundance: many; d_gene: .; v_gene: TRBV6-5; j_gene: TRBJ1-2; CDR3nt: TGTGCCAGCAGTTACTCGATAGGTGCGGCGGCTGATGGCTACACCTTC; CDR3aa: CASSYSIGAAADGYTF
abundance: many; d_gene: .; v_gene: TRBV27; j_gene: TRBJ2-7; CDR3nt: TGTGCCAGCAGTCCCGGACTTTTGGCTGGGTACGAGCAGTACTTC; CDR3aa: CASSPGLLAGYEQYF
abundance: .; d_gene: .; v_gene: TRBV7-2; j_gene: TRBJ1-5; CDR3nt: TGTGCCAGCAGCTTAGTGTACGGCAATCAGCCCCAGCATTTT; CDR3aa: CASSLVYGNQPQHF
abundance: .; d_gene: .; v_gene: TRBV2; j_gene: TRBJ2-2; CDR3nt: TGTGCCAGCAGGGAAGCCTTGGCCGGGGAGCTGTTTTTT; CDR3aa: CASREALAGELFF
abundance: few; d_gene: .; v_gene: TRBV19; j_gene: TRBJ1-5; CDR3nt: TGTGCCAGTAGTATAGTTGGCAGCTCCTATAGCAATCAGCCCCAGCATTTT; CDR3aa: CASSIVGSSYSNQPQHF
abundance: many; d_gene: .; v_gene: TRBV28; j_gene: TRBJ1-5; CDR3nt: TGTGCCAGCAGTTTTGCTCAGTTCAATCAGCCCCAGCATTTT; CDR3aa: CASSFAQFNQPQHF
abundance: many; d_gene: TRBD2; v_gene: TRBV15; j_gene: TRBJ2-1; CDR3nt: TGTGCCACCAGCAGAGATACTAGCGGGGAAACCTACAATGAGCAGTTCTTC; CDR3aa: CATSRDTSGETYNEQFF
abundance: .; d_gene: .; v_gene: TRBV20-1; j_gene: TRBJ2-7; CDR3nt: TGCAGTGCTAGAAAACAGGAACTTTCGCGGGAGCAGTACTTC; CDR3aa: CSARKQELSREQYF
abundance: .; d_gene: .; v_gene: TRBV19; j_gene: TRBJ2-3; CDR3nt: TGTGCCAGTAGTTTTTCCCATTACACAGATACGCAGTATTTT; CDR3aa: CASSFSHYTDTQYF
abundance: .; d_gene: TRBD1; v_gene: TRBV27; j_gene: TRBJ2-7; CDR3nt: TGTGCCAGCAGTTTAATTGGGACAGTAAATGGGAACAAGCAGTACTTC; CDR3aa: CASSLIGTVNGNKQYF
abundance: few; d_gene: TRBD2; v_gene: TRBV6-1; j_gene: TRBJ2-1; CDR3nt: TGTGCCAGCAGGCCTAGCGGGGCCACCTACAATGAGCAGTTCTTC; CDR3aa: CASRPSGATYNEQFF
abundance: once; d_gene: .; v_gene: TRBV7-2; j_gene: TRBJ2-7; CDR3nt: TGTGCCAGCAGCATACAGTACGAGCAGTACTTC; CDR3aa: CASSIQYEQYF
abundance: few; d_gene: TRBD1; v_gene: TRBV7-9; j_gene: TRBJ2-5; CDR3nt: TGTGCCAGCAGCCCCGGGACAGCCATCGAGACCCAGTACTTC; CDR3aa: CASSPGTAIETQYF
abundance: .; d_gene: TRBD1; v_gene: TRBV25-1; j_gene: TRBJ2-7; CDR3nt: TGTGCCAGCAGTGAATCCCCCAGGGGGTACGAGCAGTACTTC; CDR3aa: CASSESPRGYEQYF
abundance: .; d_gene: .; v_gene: TRBV7-9; j_gene: TRBJ1-2; CDR3nt: TGTGCCAGCAGCTTAGCCGGAGATGTGGGAGGCTACACCTTC; CDR3aa: CASSLAGDVGGYTF
abundance: .; d_gene: TRBD2; v_gene: TRBV29-1; j_gene: TRBJ2-1; CDR3nt: TGCAGCGTAACCGGGACTAGCATGGTTGAGCAGTTCTTC; CDR3aa: CSVTGTSMVEQFF
abundance: many; d_gene: .; v_gene: TRBV6-1; j_gene: TRBJ2-7; CDR3nt: TGTGCCAGCGTCAGAGCCAGTCGCTACGAGCAGTACTTC; CDR3aa: CASVRASRYEQYF
abundance: .; d_gene: .; v_gene: TRBV2; j_gene: TRBJ1-1; CDR3nt: TGTGCCAGCAGTGAGGGGTGGGGGGCTTTCTTT; CDR3aa: CASSEGWGAFF
abundance: few; d_gene: .; v_gene: TRBV7-3; j_gene: TRBJ2-4; CDR3nt: TGTGCCAGCAGCTTATTATGGGGCGGCCTTCAGTACTTC; CDR3aa: CASSLLWGGLQYF
abundance: few; d_gene: .; v_gene: TRBV27; j_gene: TRBJ2-3; CDR3nt: TGTGCCAGCAGTTTAAGGGGAGTGGGCACAGATACGCAGTATTTT; CDR3aa: CASSLRGVGTDTQYF
abundance: .; d_gene: TRBD1; v_gene: TRBV6-6; j_gene: TRBJ2-7; CDR3nt: TGTGCCGTTAAAGGGGGGACAGGAGAGTACGAGCAGTACTTC; CDR3aa: CAVKGGTGEYEQYF
abundance: few; d_gene: .; v_gene: TRBV28; j_gene: TRBJ2-3; CDR3nt: TGTGCCAGCGTCCGAGTAGGTAGGACAGATACGCAGTATTTT; CDR3aa: CASVRVGRTDTQYF
abundance: few; d_gene: .; v_gene: TRBV27; j_gene: TRBJ1-5; CDR3nt: TGTGCCAGCAGTTTATTTGACCCCGGAATAATCTCGAAGCCCCAGCATTTT; CDR3aa: CASSLFDPGIISKPQHF
abundance: .; d_gene: .; v_gene: TRBV4-3; j_gene: TRBJ2-2; CDR3nt: TGCGCCAGCAGCCAAGATCTCCGAGCAACCGGGGAGCTGTTTTTT; CDR3aa: CASSQDLRATGELFF
abundance: few; d_gene: TRBD1; v_gene: TRBV28; j_gene: TRBJ2-7; CDR3nt: TGTGCCAGCAGTTTATGGGGACAGGGGGCGGAGGAGCAGTACTTC; CDR3aa: CASSLWGQGAEEQYF
abundance: few; d_gene: TRBD1; v_gene: TRBV28; j_gene: TRBJ1-5; CDR3nt: TGTGCCAGCAGTCCGCCCGGGACAGGGGTTAGCAATCAGCCCCAGCATTTT; CDR3aa: CASSPPGTGVSNQPQHF
abundance: few; d_gene: TRBD2; v_gene: TRBV5-4; j_gene: TRBJ2-1; CDR3nt: TGTGCCAGCAGCTGGGGACTAGCGGGATCTGAGCAGTTCTTC; CDR3aa: CASSWGLAGSEQFF
abundance: .; d_gene: .; v_gene: TRBV28; j_gene: TRBJ2-2; CDR3nt: TGTGCCAGCGGACAATACAGGGACGCCGGGGAGCTGTTTTTT; CDR3aa: CASGQYRDAGELFF
abundance: few; d_gene: TRBD1; v_gene: TRBV20-1; j_gene: TRBJ2-1; CDR3nt: TGCAGTGCTAGCTCGGACAGGGATGACAATGAGCAGTTCTTC; CDR3aa: CSASSDRDDNEQFF
abundance: .; d_gene: .; v_gene: TRBV2; j_gene: TRBJ2-1; CDR3nt: TGTGCCAGCAGTGCTTATTTCTTCTCGGCACTCTACAATGAGCAGTTCTTC; CDR3aa: CASSAYFFSALYNEQFF
abundance: .; d_gene: TRBD2; v_gene: TRBV7-9; j_gene: TRBJ2-7; CDR3nt: TGTGCCAGCAGCTTGCCGGGACTAGCGGGAATCTGGGAGCAGTACTTC; CDR3aa: CASSLPGLAGIWEQYF
abundance: many; d_gene: .; v_gene: TRBV28; j_gene: TRBJ1-1; CDR3nt: TGTGCCAGCATTGGGGGCGTCTCCCTTCCGGGAGCTTTCTTT; CDR3aa: CASIGGVSLPGAFF
abundance: many; d_gene: .; v_gene: TRBV7-9; j_gene: TRBJ2-5; CDR3nt: TGTGCCAGCAGCTTAGTCGGCATAGGAGAGACCCAGTACTTC; CDR3aa: CASSLVGIGETQYF
abundance: once; d_gene: .; v_gene: TRBV2; j_gene: TRBJ1-5; CDR3nt: TGTGCCAGCAGTGGGCGGACTCTCCAGCATTTC; CDR3aa: CASSGRTLQHF
abundance: .; d_gene: .; v_gene: TRBV6-1; j_gene: TRBJ1-1; CDR3nt: TGTGCCATAGGTGGCAGGCTGGACACTGAAGCTTTCTTT; CDR3aa: CAIGGRLDTEAFF
abundance: many; d_gene: .; v_gene: TRBV7-2; j_gene: TRBJ2-3; CDR3nt: TGTGCCAGCAGCTTATCCCCCCCGGCGGCTTGGGCAGATACGCAGTATTTT; CDR3aa: CASSLSPPAAWADTQYF
abundance: .; d_gene: TRBD1; v_gene: TRBV4-2; j_gene: TRBJ2-2; CDR3nt: TGTGCCAGCAGCCGAAGGACAGGGGCCCCCGGGGAGCTGTTTTTT; CDR3aa: CASSRRTGAPGELFF
abundance: few; d_gene: TRBD2; v_gene: TRBV4-1; j_gene: TRBJ2-3; CDR3nt: TGCGCCAGCAGCCAAGATCGACTAGCGGCAGATACGCAGTATTTT; CDR3aa: CASSQDRLAADTQYF
abundance: few; d_gene: .; v_gene: TRBV6-2/TRBV6-3; j_gene: TRBJ2-1; CDR3nt: TGTGCCAGCGGTTTTGGACCTGAGCAGTTCTTC; CDR3aa: CASGFGPEQFF